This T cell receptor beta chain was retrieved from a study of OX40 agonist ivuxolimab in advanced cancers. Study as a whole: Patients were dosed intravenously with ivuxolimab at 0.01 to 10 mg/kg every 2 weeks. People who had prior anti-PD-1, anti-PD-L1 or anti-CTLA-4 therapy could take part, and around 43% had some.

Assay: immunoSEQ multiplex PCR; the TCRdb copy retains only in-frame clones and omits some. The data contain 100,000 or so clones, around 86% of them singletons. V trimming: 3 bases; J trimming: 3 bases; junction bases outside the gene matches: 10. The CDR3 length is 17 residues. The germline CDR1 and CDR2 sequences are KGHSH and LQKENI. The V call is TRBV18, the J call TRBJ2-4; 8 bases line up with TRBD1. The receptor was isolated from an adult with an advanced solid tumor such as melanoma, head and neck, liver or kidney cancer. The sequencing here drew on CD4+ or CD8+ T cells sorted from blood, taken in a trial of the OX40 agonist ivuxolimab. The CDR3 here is CASSPLRPGTGKNIQYF. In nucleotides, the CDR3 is TGTGCCAGCTCACCTCTTCGCCCCGGGACAGGCAAAAACATTCAGTACTTC. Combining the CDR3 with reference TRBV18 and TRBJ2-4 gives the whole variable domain NAGVMQNPRHLVRRRGQEARLRCSPMKGHSHVYWYRQLPEEGLKFMVYLQKENIIDESGMPKERFSAEFPKEGPSILRIQQVVRGDSAAYFCASSPLRPGTGKNIQYFGAGTRLSVL.